The following is a TCR beta chain sequence with its context. TCRdb's copy holds only in-frame clones and misses some; the assay was immunoSEQ multiplex PCR. The sample has over 150,000 clones; 65% to 85% are singletons. The sample comes from a study of blood T cell repertoires in COVID-19. Study information: Sites across the United States, Italy and Spain contributed samples from acute and convalescent COVID-19. PBMCs, B-cell-depleted T cells, or T cells provided the cDNA or gDNA that made up the material.

This CDR3 spans 12 amino acids. The V end was cut by 8 bases, the J end by 8 bases, with 13 bases between. Germline lookup yields CDR1 SQVTM and CDR2 ANQGSEA. Sequencing used peripheral blood. The clonotype comes from an older woman with acute or convalescent COVID-19. The chain combines TRBV29-1 with TRBJ1-6; possible D gene TRBD1, 5 bases. The CDR3 sequence: CSPRDSYSPLHF. For the CDR3, the DNA is TGCAGCCCGCGGGACTCATATTCACCCCTCCACTTT.